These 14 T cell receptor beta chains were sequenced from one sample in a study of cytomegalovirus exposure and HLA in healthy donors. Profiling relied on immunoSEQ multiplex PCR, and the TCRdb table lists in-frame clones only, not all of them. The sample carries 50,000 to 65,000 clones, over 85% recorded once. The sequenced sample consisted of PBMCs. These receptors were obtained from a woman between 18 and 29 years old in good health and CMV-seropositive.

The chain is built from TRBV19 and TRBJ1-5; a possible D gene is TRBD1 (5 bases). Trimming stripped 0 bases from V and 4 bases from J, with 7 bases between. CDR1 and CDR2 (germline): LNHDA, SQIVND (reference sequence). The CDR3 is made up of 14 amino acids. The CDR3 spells CASSIEDTNQPQHF. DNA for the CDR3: TGTGCCAGTAGTATAGAGGACACAAATCAGCCCCAGCATTTT.

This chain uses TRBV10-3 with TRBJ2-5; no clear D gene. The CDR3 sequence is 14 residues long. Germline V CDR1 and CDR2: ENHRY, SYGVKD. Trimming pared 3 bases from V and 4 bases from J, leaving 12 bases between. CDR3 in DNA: TGTGCCATCAGTGAACCCACCCTAAGAGAGACCCAGTACTTC. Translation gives CAISEPTLRETQYF.

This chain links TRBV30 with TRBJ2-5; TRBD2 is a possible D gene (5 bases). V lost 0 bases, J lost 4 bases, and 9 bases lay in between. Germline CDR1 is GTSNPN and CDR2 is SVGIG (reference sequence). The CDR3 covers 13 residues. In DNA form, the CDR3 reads TGTGCCTGGAGTGTGGGAGTGGGAGAGACCCAGTACTTC. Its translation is CAWSVGVGETQYF.

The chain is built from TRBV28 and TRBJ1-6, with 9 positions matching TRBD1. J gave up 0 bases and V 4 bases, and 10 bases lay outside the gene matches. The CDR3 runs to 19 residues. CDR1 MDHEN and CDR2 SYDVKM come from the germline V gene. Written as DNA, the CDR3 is TGTGCCAGCAGTTCGACCGGGACAGGGTATAGCTCCTATAATTCACCCCTCCACTTT. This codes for CASSSTGTGYSSYNSPLHF.

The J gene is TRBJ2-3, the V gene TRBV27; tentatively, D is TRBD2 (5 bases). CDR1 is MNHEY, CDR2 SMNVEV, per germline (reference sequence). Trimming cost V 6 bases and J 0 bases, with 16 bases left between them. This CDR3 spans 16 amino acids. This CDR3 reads CASRPLLGLSTDTQYF. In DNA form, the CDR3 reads TGTGCCAGCAGACCCCTCTTAGGACTTAGCACAGATACGCAGTATTTT.

The CDR3 region has the DNA TGTGCCAGCAGCGTGGAAGGGGCCTGGGACGGGGAGCTGTTTTTT. It specifies CASSVEGAWDGELFF. The gene calls are TRBV9 and TRBJ2-2; TRBD1 might be the D (5 bases). The CDR3 length is 15 residues. V lost 2 bases and J lost 7, with 15 bases in between. Germline CDR1 and CDR2: SGDLS and YYNGEE.

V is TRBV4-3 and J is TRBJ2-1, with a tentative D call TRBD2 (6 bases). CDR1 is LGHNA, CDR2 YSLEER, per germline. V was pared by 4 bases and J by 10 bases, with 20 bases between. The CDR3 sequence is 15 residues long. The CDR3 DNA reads TGCGCCAGCAGCCGCGGGACCCCCTCCGGGGTGGAGCAGTTCTTC. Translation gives CASSRGTPSGVEQFF.

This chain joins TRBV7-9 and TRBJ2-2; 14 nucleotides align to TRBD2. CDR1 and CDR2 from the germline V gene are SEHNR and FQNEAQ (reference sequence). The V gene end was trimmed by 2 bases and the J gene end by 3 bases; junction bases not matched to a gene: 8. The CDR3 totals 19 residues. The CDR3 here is CASSLPTGTSGGDTGELFF. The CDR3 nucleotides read TGTGCCAGCAGCTTACCAACCGGGACTAGCGGGGGAGACACCGGGGAGCTGTTTTTT.

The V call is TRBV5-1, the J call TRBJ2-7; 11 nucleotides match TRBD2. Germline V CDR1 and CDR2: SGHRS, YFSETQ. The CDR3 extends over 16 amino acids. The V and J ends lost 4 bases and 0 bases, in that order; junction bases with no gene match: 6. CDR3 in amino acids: CASSPTTSGVSYEQYF. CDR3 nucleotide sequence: TGCGCCAGCAGCCCAACGACTAGCGGGGTCTCCTACGAGCAGTACTTC.

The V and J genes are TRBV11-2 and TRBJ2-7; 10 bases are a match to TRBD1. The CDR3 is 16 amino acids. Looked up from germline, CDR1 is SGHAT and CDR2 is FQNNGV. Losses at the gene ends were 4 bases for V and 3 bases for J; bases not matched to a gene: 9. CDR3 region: CASSSYERTGGYEQYF. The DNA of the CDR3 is TGTGCCAGCAGCTCCTACGAGAGGACAGGGGGCTACGAGCAGTACTTC.

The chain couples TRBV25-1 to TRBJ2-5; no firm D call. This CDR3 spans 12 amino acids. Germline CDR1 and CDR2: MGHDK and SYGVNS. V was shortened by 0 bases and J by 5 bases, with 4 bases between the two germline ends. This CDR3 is CASSEYQETQYF. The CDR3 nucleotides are TGTGCCAGCAGTGAATATCAGGAGACCCAGTACTTC.

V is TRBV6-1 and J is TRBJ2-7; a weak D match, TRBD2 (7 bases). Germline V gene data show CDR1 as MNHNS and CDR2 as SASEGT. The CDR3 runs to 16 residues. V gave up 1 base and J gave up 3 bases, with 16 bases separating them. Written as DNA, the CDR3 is TGTGCCAGCAGTGAAGAGGGGGGGGCAGGTAGCTACGAGCAGTACTTC. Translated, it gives CASSEEGGAGSYEQYF.

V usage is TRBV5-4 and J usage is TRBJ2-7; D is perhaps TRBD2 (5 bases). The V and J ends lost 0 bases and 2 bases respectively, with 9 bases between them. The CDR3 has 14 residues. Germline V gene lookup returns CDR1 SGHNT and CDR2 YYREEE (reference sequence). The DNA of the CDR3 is TGTGCCAGCAGCTTGGATCGAGGGACCTACGAGCAGTACTTC. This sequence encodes CASSLDRGTYEQYF. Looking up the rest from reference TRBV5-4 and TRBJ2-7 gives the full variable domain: ETGVTQSPTHLIKTRGQQVTLRCSSQSGHNTVSWYQQALGQGPQFIFQYYREEENGRGNFPPRFSGLQFPNYSSELNVNALELDDSALYLCASSLDRGTYEQYFGPGTRLTVT.

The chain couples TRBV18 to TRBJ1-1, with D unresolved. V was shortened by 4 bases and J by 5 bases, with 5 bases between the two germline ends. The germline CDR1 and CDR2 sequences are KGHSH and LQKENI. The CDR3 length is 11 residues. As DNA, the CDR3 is TGTGCCAGCTCACGTGAGACTGAAGCTTTCTTT. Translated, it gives CASSRETEAFF.